The source of this T cell receptor beta chain is a study of blood T cells in healthy people across ages. Germline loops: CDR1 SGHTA, CDR2 FQGTGA. CDR3 length: 15 amino acids. Trimming removed 2 bases at V and 8 bases at J, with 16 bases between. Sample-barcoded 5' priming and a J-beta primer mix drove a second PCR of roughly 7 to 11 cycles. Using its own MiXCR run on the 5' RACE reads, TCRdb lists one record per CDR3 protein. In the table there are fewer than 750,000 distinct CDR3 sequences, less than 60% of which are singletons. The sequencing input was blood. The clonotype originates from a man older than 75 in good health. This chain links TRBV7-3 with TRBJ2-1; maybe TRBD2 (7 bases). CDR3 in DNA: TGTGCCAGCAGCTTAGGGGGCGGGAGACTCGATGAGCAGTTCTTC. It codes for CASSLGGGRLDEQFF.